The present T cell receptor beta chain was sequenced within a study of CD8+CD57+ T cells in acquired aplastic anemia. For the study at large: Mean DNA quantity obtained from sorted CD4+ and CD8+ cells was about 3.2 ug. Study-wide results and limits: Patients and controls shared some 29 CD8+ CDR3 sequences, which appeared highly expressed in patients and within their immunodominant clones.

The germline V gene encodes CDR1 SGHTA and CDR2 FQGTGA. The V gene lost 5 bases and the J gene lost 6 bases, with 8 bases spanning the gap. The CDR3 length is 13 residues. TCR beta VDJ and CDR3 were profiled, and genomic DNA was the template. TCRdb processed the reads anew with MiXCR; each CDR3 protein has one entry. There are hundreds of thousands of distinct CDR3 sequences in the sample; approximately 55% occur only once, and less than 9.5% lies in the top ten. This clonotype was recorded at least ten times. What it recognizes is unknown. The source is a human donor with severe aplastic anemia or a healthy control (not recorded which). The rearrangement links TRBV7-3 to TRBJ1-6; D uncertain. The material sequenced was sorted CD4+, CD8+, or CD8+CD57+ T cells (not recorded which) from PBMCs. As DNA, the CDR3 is TGTGCCAGCAGCCCAAACGCTAATTCACCCCTCCACTTT. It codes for CASSPNANSPLHF.